What follows are 9 T cell receptor beta chains derived from one specimen sequenced in a study of identifying expanded T cells in peripheral blood. The data were produced by immunoSEQ multiplex PCR, yet TCRdb's version contains in-frame clones alone and is incomplete. Among around 120,000 clones, 86% were seen once, and the ten largest hold less than 10%. Material: blood. All receptors derive from a person aged 18-70 years in good health.

The chain employs TRBV7-2 and TRBJ1-2, with 7 bases that match TRBD1. Germline lookup yields CDR1 SGHTA and CDR2 FQGNSA. The CDR3 runs to 13 residues. Trimming at V came to 4 bases and at J to 2 bases, leaving 1 base not matched to a gene. In DNA form, the CDR3 reads TGTGCCAGCAGCTCGGGACAGAACTATGGCTACACCTTC. It yields the protein CASSSGQNYGYTF.

This rearrangement joins TRBV11-2 to TRBJ2-2, with a weak D call TRBD2 (6 bases). V lost 2 bases, J lost 1 base, and 8 bases lay in between. This CDR3 spans 15 amino acids. The germline V gene encodes CDR1 SGHAT and CDR2 FQNNGV. The CDR3 loop is CASSLRRVNTGELFF. In DNA, the CDR3 is TGTGCCAGCAGCTTAAGGAGGGTGAACACCGGGGAGCTGTTTTTT. The full variable domain, rest sourced from reference TRBV11-2 and TRBJ2-2, is EAGVAQSPRYKIIEKRQSVAFWCNPISGHATLYWYQQILGQGPKLLIQFQNNGVVDDSQLPKDRFSAERLKGVDSTLKIQPAKLEDSAVYLCASSLRRVNTGELFFGEGSRLTVL.

The genes are TRBV19 and TRBJ1-4; D gene ambiguous. Deletions cut 6 bases from V and 5 bases from J, with 13 bases between. Germline CDR1 reads LNHDA; CDR2 reads SQIVND (reference sequence). The CDR3 sequence is 14 residues long. The CDR3 protein is CASRRTGGNEKLFF. The DNA for the CDR3 is TGTGCCAGTAGAAGGACTGGCGGGAATGAAAAACTGTTTTTT. Complete variable domain (other parts from reference TRBV19 and TRBJ1-4): DGGITQSPKYLFRKEGQNVTLSCEQNLNHDAMYWYRQDPGQGLRLIYYSQIVNDFQKGDIAEGYSVSREKKESFPLTVTSAQKNPTAFYLCASRRTGGNEKLFFGSGTQLSVL.

The genes are TRBV19 and TRBJ1-5; D may be TRBD1 (6 bases). Trimming stripped 4 bases from V and 9 bases from J, with 19 bases between. From germline, CDR1 is LNHDA and CDR2 SQIVND (reference sequence). CDR3 length equals 15 residues. The CDR3 is CASSTARGGLRPQHF. The CDR3 DNA reads TGTGCCAGTAGTACCGCCCGGGGGGGGCTTAGGCCCCAGCATTTT.

The gene calls are TRBV18 and TRBJ1-1, with D possibly being TRBD1 (5 bases). V was cut by 0 bases and J by 11 bases, with 10 bases left in between. Germline V gene sequence: CDR1 KGHSH, CDR2 LQKENI. The CDR3 consists of 12 residues. For the CDR3, the DNA is TGTGCCAGCTCACCACCTGGGGGAAGGGCTTTCTTT. It encodes CASSPPGGRAFF.

A single count supports this clone. This sequence joins TRBV15 and TRBJ1-1; D unclear. This CDR3 spans 13 amino acids. Germline V gene data show CDR1 as LNHNV and CDR2 as YYDKDF (reference sequence). V was shortened by 0 bases and J by 7 bases, with 9 bases between the two germline ends. As DNA, the CDR3 is TGTGCCACCAGCAGAGAGTCGGTTAATGAAGCTTTCTTT. Translating it yields CATSRESVNEAFF.

V is TRBV6-6 and J is TRBJ2-7; D gene uncertain. V was cut by 5 bases and J by 2 bases, with 10 bases left in between. CDR1 and CDR2 (germline): MNHNY, SVGAGI (reference sequence). The CDR3 spans 13 residues. CDR3 in DNA: TGTGCCAGCAGTCTCGTGGTACCCTACGAGCAGTACTTC. It encodes CASSLVVPYEQYF.

The V gene is TRBV7-9, the J gene TRBJ2-5; D remains ambiguous. This CDR3 contains 13 residues. Germline V gene sequence: CDR1 SEHNR, CDR2 FQNEAQ (reference sequence). Trimming stripped 1 base from V and 5 bases from J, with 8 bases between. CDR3 protein: CASSLDPIETQYF. In nucleotides, the CDR3 is TGTGCCAGCAGCTTAGACCCAATCGAGACCCAGTACTTC. Looking up the rest from reference TRBV7-9 and TRBJ2-5 gives the full variable domain: DTGVSQNPRHKITKRGQNVTFRCDPISEHNRLYWYRQTLGQGPEFLTYFQNEAQLEKSRLLSDRFSAERPKGSFSTLEIQRTEQGDSAMYLCASSLDPIETQYFGPGTRLLVL.

The chain employs TRBV6-1 and TRBJ2-5; D tentatively reads TRBD1 or TRBD2 (6 bases each). The CDR3 runs 15 residues. The V end lost 8 bases, the J end lost 1 base, and 17 bases lay between the germline ends. Germline V CDR1 and CDR2: MNHNS, SASEGT. The CDR3 bases are TGTGCCAGCGAACAAAGGGGGGCGGGCCAAGAGACCCAGTACTTC. It translates to CASEQRGAGQETQYF.